One sample yielded the 8 T cell receptor beta chains listed below, sequenced in a study of patients and donors after allogeneic stem cell transplantation. Each CDR3 protein gets one entry after TCRdb re-called the RT-PCR reads with MiXCR. The sample includes around 240,000 distinct CDR3 sequences, roughly 15% of them seen just once. Sequenced input: blood, either unsorted or a sorted T cell fraction (not recorded which). The source of these receptors is a human donor who was either an allogeneic HSCT recipient or a stem cell or donor lymphocyte infusion donor (not recorded which). It is not recorded whose cells these are; they may come from a transplant donor.

The rearrangement links TRBV7-2 to TRBJ2-3; D call uncertain. V lost 2 bases, J lost 5 bases, and 8 bases lay in between. The length of the CDR3 is 13 residues. Per the germline V gene, CDR1 is SGHTA and CDR2 is FQGNSA. The CDR3 reads CASSLQGLDTQYF. The CDR3 region has the DNA TGTGCCAGCAGCTTACAAGGTCTAGATACGCAGTATTTT.

The chain couples TRBV20-1 to TRBJ2-7; 7 positions agree with TRBD1. The CDR3 is 13 residues long. CDR1 and CDR2 (germline): DFQATT, SNEGSKA (reference sequence). Trimming took 6 bases from V and 5 from J; bases not matched to a gene: 10. The CDR3 sequence is CSAHATDRDEQYF. The CDR3 bases are TGCAGTGCACACGCCACCGACAGGGACGAGCAGTACTTC.

A few counts support this clonotype. The rearrangement uses TRBV6-1 and TRBJ2-1; 8 bases fit TRBD1. In germline, CDR1 is MNHNS, CDR2 SASEGT. The J segment lost 7 bases and the V segment lost 4 bases, leaving 9 bases of the junction unmatched. The CDR3 has 15 amino acids. The CDR3 nucleotides are TGTGCCAGCAGTGCGGTGGGGACAGGTAAAAATGAGCAGTTCTTC. It codes for CASSAVGTGKNEQFF.

The chain combines TRBV19 with TRBJ2-3; D perhaps matches TRBD2 (6 bases). This CDR3 contains 14 residues. The V gene's germline CDR1 is LNHDA and CDR2 SQIVND (reference sequence). V dropped 3 bases and J dropped 3 bases, with 10 bases sitting between them. The CDR3 reads CASSIISGTDTQYF. The CDR3 DNA reads TGTGCCAGTAGTATCATTAGCGGAACAGATACGCAGTATTTT.

V gene TRBV9 combines with J gene TRBJ2-3, with a weak D call TRBD2 (6 bases). The CDR3 runs to 15 residues. Germline V lookup: CDR1 SGDLS, CDR2 YYNGEE. Trimming left V 2 bases short and J 2 bases short, with 12 bases between. CDR3 sequence (DNA): TGTGCCAGCAGCGTGGGACTTACCTACACAGATACGCAGTATTTT. It specifies CASSVGLTYTDTQYF.

The CDR3 nucleotides read TGTGCCAGCAGCTTAGACAGGAACAATCAGCCCCAGCATTTT. Its protein product is CASSLDRNNQPQHF. This sequence joins TRBV5-4 and TRBJ1-5; TRBD1 might be the D (6 bases). Trimming shortened V by 2 bases and J by 3 bases, and 9 bases separated the two germline ends. The CDR3 covers 14 residues. Germline V CDR1 and CDR2: SGHNT, YYREEE (reference sequence).

This clonotype was found many times. The chain uses TRBV12-3 or TRBV12-4 and TRBJ1-1; D gene uncertain. V was clipped by 6 bases and J by 1 base, with 9 bases between them. The CDR3 has 13 amino acids. Here the CDR3 DNA reads TGTGCCAGCAGACCTCAGCCGAACACTGAAGCTTTCTTT. Translated, it gives CASRPQPNTEAFF.

Only a few counts were recorded for this clonotype. The rearrangement joins TRBV7-9 to TRBJ1-4; the match to TRBD1 covers 9 bases. The CDR3 has 14 residues. The germline V gene has CDR1 SEHNR and CDR2 FQNEAQ (reference sequence). After removal of 1 base from V and 7 bases from J, the junction contained 1 base not matched to a gene. The CDR3 here is CASSLGTGVEKLFF. CDR3 nucleotide sequence: TGTGCCAGCAGCTTAGGGACAGGGGTTGAAAAACTGTTTTTT.